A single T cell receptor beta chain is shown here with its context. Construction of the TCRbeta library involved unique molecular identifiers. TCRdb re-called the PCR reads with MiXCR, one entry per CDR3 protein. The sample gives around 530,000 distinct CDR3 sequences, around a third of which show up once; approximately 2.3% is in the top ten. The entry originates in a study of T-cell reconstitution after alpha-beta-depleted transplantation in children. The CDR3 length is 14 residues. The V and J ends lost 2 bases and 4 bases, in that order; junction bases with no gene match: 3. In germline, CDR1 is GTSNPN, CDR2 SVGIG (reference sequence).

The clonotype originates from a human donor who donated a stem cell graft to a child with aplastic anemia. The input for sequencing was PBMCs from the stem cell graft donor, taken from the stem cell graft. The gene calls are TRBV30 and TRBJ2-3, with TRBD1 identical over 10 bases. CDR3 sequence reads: CAWSRGQGADTQYF. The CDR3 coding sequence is TGTGCCTGGAGTAGAGGACAGGGGGCAGATACGCAGTATTTT.